The text below deals with one TCR beta chain. Its antigen is unknown. The sample comes from a study of response to subunit inactivated influenza vaccine. The study's findings and limits: The authors suggested that few new T cells are recruited per seasonal influenza vaccination.

This CDR3 has 16 amino acids. Per germline, CDR1 SGHRS and CDR2 YFSETQ. Trimming removed 0 bases at V and 4 bases at J, with 15 bases between. TCRdb analysed the RT-PCR reads with MiXCR anew, one entry per CDR3 protein. The sample has 550,000 to 800,000 distinct CDR3 sequences, 15% to 19% seen once. Sequences were derived from PBMCs from blood, sampled about 13 days after vaccination. The TCR comes from a man between 50 and 59 years old who received an inactivated influenza vaccine. J is TRBJ2-3 and V is TRBV5-1; TRBD2 might be the D (5 bases). CDR3 protein: CASSLAGVAGADTQYF. CDR3 coding DNA: TGCGCCAGCAGCTTGGCCGGGGTAGCCGGGGCAGATACGCAGTATTTT. Drawing the rest from reference TRBV5-1 and TRBJ2-3, the complete variable domain is KAGVTQTPRYLIKTRGQQVTLSCSPISGHRSVSWYQQTPGQGLQFLFEYFSETQRNKGNFPGRFSGRQFSNSRSEMNVSTLELGDSALYLCASSLAGVAGADTQYFGPGTRLTVL.